The 9 T cell receptor beta chains given below trace back to one sample, sequenced in a study of cytomegalovirus exposure and HLA in healthy donors. Use of 60 Vbeta and 13 Jbeta primers characterized the PCR. Assay: immunoSEQ multiplex PCR; the TCRdb copy retains only in-frame clones and omits some. This table has some 70,000 clones, approximately 88% appearing once. The sequencing sample was made of PBMCs. The receptors were sampled from a woman aged 45-60 years in good health and CMV-seronegative.

In this sample, this clone turned up a few times. This rearrangement joins TRBV27 to TRBJ2-5, with a possible D match to TRBD2 (5 bases). The end of the DNA is better explained by TRBJ2-7, so the J call may be wrong. The CDR3 sequence is 15 residues long. Germline CDR1 and CDR2: MNHEY and SMNVEV (reference sequence). The CDR3 DNA follows: TGTGCCAGCAGTCCGCTTTCGGGGTCGACCTACGAGCAGTACTTC. As protein: CASSPLSGSTYEQYF.

The chain recombines TRBV7-6 with TRBJ1-5; 8 bases agree with TRBD1. This CDR3 spans 18 amino acids. Trimming took 4 bases from V and 2 from J; bases not matched to a gene: 13. The germline CDR1 and CDR2 sequences are SGHVS and FNYEAQ. The CDR3 DNA sequence: TGTGCCAGCAGCTCGGACCGGACAGGGACGTATGGCAATCAGCCCCAGCATTTT. Translating gives CASSSDRTGTYGNQPQHF.

The genes are TRBV6-5 and TRBJ1-2; D is perhaps TRBD1 (6 bases). The CDR3 totals 15 residues. Germline CDR1 and CDR2: MNHEY and SVGAGI. Trimming took off 0 bases at V and 4 bases at J, with 12 bases between the two ends. In nucleotides, the CDR3 is TGTGCCAGCAGTTACTCGAGTGTAGGGGGCTATGGCTACACCTTC. This encodes CASSYSSVGGYGYTF.

The gene calls are TRBV11-1 and TRBJ1-1, with D possibly being TRBD1 (6 bases). Germline values: CDR1 SGHAT, CDR2 FQDESV (reference sequence). The V end was cut by 6 bases, the J end by 5 bases, with 13 bases between. The length of the CDR3 is 13 residues. CDR3 DNA: TGTGCCAGCAGACCAGGGGTAGGTACTGAAGCTTTCTTT. Its protein product is CASRPGVGTEAFF.

The chain is built from TRBV12-5 and TRBJ2-5; TRBD2 is a possible D gene (5 bases). V was clipped by 6 bases and J by 9 bases, with 14 bases between them. The CDR3 totals 12 residues. The germline gives CDR1 LGHNT, CDR2 FRNRAP. The DNA of the CDR3 is TGTGCTAGTGGCGAGGACGTCGGGGCCCAGTACTTC. It encodes CASGEDVGAQYF.

This clone was recorded a few times. The CDR3 nucleotides read TGCGCCAGCAGCTTCGGGGGACTACAGACCGGGGAGCTGTTTTTT. It is translated as CASSFGGLQTGELFF. The chain has TRBV5-1 and TRBJ2-2, with 7 bases aligning to TRBD2. Trimming removed 2 bases from V and 5 bases from J; junction bases left unmatched: 6. The V gene's germline CDR1 is SGHRS and CDR2 YFSETQ. The CDR3 is 15 amino acids.

This clone turned up a few times. The chain recombines TRBV2 with TRBJ2-5, with D perhaps matching TRBD2 (6 bases). Germline CDR1 and CDR2: SNHLY and FYNNEI. This CDR3 contains 15 residues. Trimming pared 6 bases from V and 2 bases from J, leaving 16 bases between. The CDR3: CASSRPTSLQETQYF. The CDR3 bases are TGTGCCAGCAGCCGCCCTACTAGCCTTCAAGAGACCCAGTACTTC.

V is TRBV11-2 and J is TRBJ2-1; a possible D gene is TRBD2 (6 bases). The CDR3 consists of 16 residues. Trimming took 0 bases from V and 7 from J, leaving 16 bases between them. Germline V lookup: CDR1 SGHAT, CDR2 FQNNGV. The CDR3 DNA is TGTGCCAGCAGCTTAGATCTGGGGGGTCGTCGAAATGAGCAGTTCTTC. Translating gives CASSLDLGGRRNEQFF.

The genes are TRBV4-2 and TRBJ2-1; TRBD2 matches 16 bases. The germline V gene encodes CDR1 LGHNA and CDR2 YNFKEQ. CDR3 size: 21 residues. V was pared by 4 bases and J by 2 bases, with 14 bases of the junction left unmatched. In DNA form, the CDR3 reads TGTGCCAGCAGCCGCCTTAGCCCCGGGACTAGCGGGGGGGCCCCCTACAATGAGCAGTTCTTC. Translated, it gives CASSRLSPGTSGGAPYNEQFF.